The 17 T cell receptor beta chains below were found in one sample sequenced in a study of blood T cell repertoires in COVID-19. Here immunoSEQ multiplex PCR was the method, and the copy in TCRdb shows in-frame clones only, minus some. The table shows 150,000 to 200,000 clones, with roughly 88% occurring only once. The sample was peripheral blood. The source is a human donor with active or convalescent COVID-19. The donor label of this sample is uncertain.

The CDR3 DNA follows: TGTGCCAGCACGTATGCGGGCGGCCAAGAGACCCAGTACTTC. Translation gives CASTYAGGQETQYF. This chain connects TRBV28 to TRBJ2-5; D might be TRBD2 (5 bases). V lost 7 bases and J 1 base, leaving 13 bases between the germline ends. The length of the CDR3 is 14 residues. CDR1 and CDR2 from the germline V gene are MDHEN and SYDVKM.

This clone occurred once. The chain carries TRBV3-1 (or the pseudogene TRBV3-2) and TRBJ2-1, with 9 bases aligning to TRBD2. The CDR3 runs 18 residues. The V and J ends lost 0 bases and 7 bases, in that order; junction bases with no gene match: 13. CDR1 and CDR2 from the germline V gene are LGHDT and YNNKEL (reference sequence). Here the CDR3 DNA reads TGTGCCAGCAGCCAAGATGGGGCTAGCGGGATTGGTTGGAATGAGCAGTTCTTC. Translating gives CASSQDGASGIGWNEQFF.

This clone came up once. This chain connects TRBV19 to TRBJ1-4, with 7 bases matching TRBD1. The ends lost 5 bases at V and 5 bases at J; junction bases unmatched: 5. CDR1 is LNHDA and CDR2 is SQIVND in the germline V gene (reference sequence). CDR3 size: 14 residues. The DNA of the CDR3 is TGTGCCAGTAGTCGGGGGACAGCGAATGAAAAACTGTTTTTT. This codes for CASSRGTANEKLFF.

The gene calls are TRBV7-4 and TRBJ2-2, with D perhaps TRBD1 (5 bases). There are 15 residues in the CDR3. The germline V gene has CDR1 SGHVT and CDR2 SQSDAQ. V lost 2 bases and J lost 7, with 14 bases in between. The CDR3, as DNA: TGTGCCAGCAGCTTAATTTGGGGCTCAGGCGGGGAGCTGTTTTTT. Translation: CASSLIWGSGGELFF.

The CDR3 sequence is CASSQGPALDTGELFF. CDR3 in DNA: TGTGCCAGCAGCCAGGGCCCTGCCTTGGACACCGGGGAGCTGTTTTTT. This chain uses TRBV4-2 with TRBJ2-2; D gene unclear. Trimming took 3 bases from V and 3 from J, leaving 14 bases between them. This CDR3 comprises 16 residues. Germline CDR1 reads LGHNA; CDR2 reads YNFKEQ.

CDR3 bases: TGTGCCAGCAGCCCGGGACTCACGAGCTCCTACAATGAGCAGTTCTTC. Translation: CASSPGLTSSYNEQFF. The chain combines TRBV6-6 with TRBJ2-1; a weak D match, TRBD2 (6 bases). The V end lost 6 bases, the J end lost 0 bases, and 15 bases lay between the germline ends. Germline loops: CDR1 MNHNY, CDR2 SVGAGI (reference sequence). This CDR3 has 16 residues.

This chain uses TRBV7-8 with TRBJ2-2, with a weak D call TRBD2 (6 bases). The V gene's germline CDR1 is SGHVS and CDR2 FQNEAQ. V shed 0 bases and J shed 7 bases, with 15 bases lying between them. The CDR3 is 16 residues long. The CDR3 loop is CASSLAGGITNGELFF. CDR3 DNA sequence: TGTGCCAGCAGCTTAGCCGGAGGGATTACTAACGGGGAGCTGTTTTTT.

This chain uses TRBV5-1 with TRBJ2-5; 7 bases fit TRBD2. V shed 5 bases, J shed 1 base, and the junction held 5 bases outside the gene matches. There are 14 residues in the CDR3. Germline CDR1 and CDR2: SGHRS and YFSETQ. The CDR3 DNA reads as TGCGCCAGCAGACAGGCTAGCGGCCAAGAGACCCAGTACTTC. Translation gives CASRQASGQETQYF.

This chain joins TRBV9 and TRBJ1-1; D not resolved. Germline CDR1 SGDLS, CDR2 YYNGEE. The CDR3 has 15 residues. V was cut by 0 bases and J by 2 bases, with 11 bases left in between. CDR3 nucleotides: TGTGCCAGCAGCGTAGCGGGGTTGGCCAACACTGAAGCTTTCTTT. It translates to CASSVAGLANTEAFF.

The chain employs TRBV5-1 and TRBJ1-4, with TRBD1 matching over 7 bases. J gave up 8 bases and V 4 bases, and 11 bases lay outside the gene matches. The CDR3 covers 15 residues. Germline-derived CDR1 and CDR2 are SGHRS and YFSETQ. CDR3 sequence reads: CASSPDRQGREKLFF. DNA of the CDR3: TGCGCCAGCAGCCCGGATAGACAGGGAAGGGAAAAACTGTTTTTT.

This clone was counted a single time. The rearrangement links TRBV5-6 to TRBJ2-5; 7 nucleotides agree with TRBD1. Germline assignment: CDR1 SGHDT and CDR2 YYEEEE. With 4 bases clipped from V and 2 bases from J, the junction kept 8 bases outside the gene matches. The CDR3 is made up of 15 amino acids. The CDR3 DNA sequence: TGTGCCAGCAGCGCACTCGGGACAGAACAAGAGACCCAGTACTTC. Its translation: CASSALGTEQETQYF.

The genes are TRBV6-5 and TRBJ2-5, with D possibly being TRBD1 (5 bases). CDR1 is MNHEY, CDR2 SVGAGI, per germline. This CDR3 spans 13 amino acids. Trimming pared 2 bases from V and 1 base from J, leaving 5 bases between. CDR3 sequence (DNA): TGTGCCAGCAGTTACAGGGGCCAAGAGACCCAGTACTTC. Protein: CASSYRGQETQYF.

The chain recombines TRBV6-5 with TRBJ2-2; 8 nucleotides align to TRBD2. The CDR3 is 14 residues long. Germline V gene data show CDR1 as MNHEY and CDR2 as SVGAGI. V lost 6 bases, J lost 6 bases, and 6 bases stayed unmatched. CDR3 protein: CASRRGVKAGELFF. The CDR3 DNA reads as TGTGCCAGCAGGCGGGGGGTGAAAGCCGGGGAGCTGTTTTTT.

This sequence joins TRBV4-1 and TRBJ2-1, with a possible D match to TRBD1 (6 bases). V was trimmed by 8 bases and J by 2 bases, leaving 19 bases between them. Germline values: CDR1 MGHRA, CDR2 YSYEKL. The CDR3 is 16 amino acids. The CDR3 reads CASAERDTQPYNEQFF. In DNA, the CDR3 is TGCGCCAGCGCCGAACGGGACACCCAACCCTACAATGAGCAGTTCTTC.

This chain links TRBV11-3 with TRBJ2-2; TRBD2 is a possible D gene (6 bases). Trimming took off 2 bases at V and 0 bases at J, with 10 bases between the two ends. Germline CDR1 is SGHNT and CDR2 is YENEEA. This CDR3 spans 16 amino acids. Here the CDR3 reads CASSLYGGPNTGELFF. The CDR3 coding sequence is TGTGCCAGCAGCTTATACGGGGGACCGAACACCGGGGAGCTGTTTTTT.

On this clone itself: Other DNA sequences within the sample encode an identical CDR3. The gene calls are TRBV7-9 and TRBJ2-5; weak D call: TRBD1 (6 bases). The CDR3 totals 12 residues. Trimming removed 5 bases from V and 5 bases from J, with 9 bases in between. Germline V gene data show CDR1 as SEHNR and CDR2 as FQNEAQ (reference sequence). CDR3 in amino acids: CASSPRGETQYF. As DNA, the CDR3 is TGTGCCAGCAGCCCAAGGGGGGAGACCCAGTACTTC.

V usage is TRBV24-1 and J usage is TRBJ2-5, with 8 bases fitting TRBD2. Trimming removed 5 bases from V and 2 bases from J; junction bases left unmatched: 3. The CDR3 contains 14 residues. Germline V gives CDR1 KGHDR, CDR2 SFDVKD. CDR3 residues: CATSATSGQETQYF. CDR3 in DNA: TGTGCCACCAGTGCTACTAGCGGACAAGAGACCCAGTACTTC.